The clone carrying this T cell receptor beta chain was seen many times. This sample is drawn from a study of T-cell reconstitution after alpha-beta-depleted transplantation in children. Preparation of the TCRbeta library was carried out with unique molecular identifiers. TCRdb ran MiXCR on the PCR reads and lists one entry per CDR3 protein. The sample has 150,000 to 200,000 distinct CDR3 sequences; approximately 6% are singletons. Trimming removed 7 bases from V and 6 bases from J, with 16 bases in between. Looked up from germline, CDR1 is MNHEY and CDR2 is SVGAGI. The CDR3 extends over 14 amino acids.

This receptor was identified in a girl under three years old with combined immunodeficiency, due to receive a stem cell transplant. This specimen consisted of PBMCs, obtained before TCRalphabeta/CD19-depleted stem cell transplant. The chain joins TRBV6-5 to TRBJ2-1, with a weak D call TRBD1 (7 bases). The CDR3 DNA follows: TGTGCCAGCACCCTCGACAGGGAGGTCAATGAGCAGTTCTTC. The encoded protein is CASTLDREVNEQFF.